These 9 T cell receptor beta chains share one sample of origin, sequenced in a study of blood T cells in healthy people across ages. Primers used in a second PCR of about 6 to 11 cycles were a sample-barcoded 5' primer and a J-beta primer mix. TCRdb re-derived calls from the 5' RACE reads in MiXCR, one entry per CDR3 protein. The table lists under 1,100,000 distinct CDR3 sequences, under 30% of them singletons. The sample was also linked to a second study, of T cells of mothers and their children.

The sequenced sample consisted of blood. These receptors all stem from a girl aged 2 to 9 in good health.

This clonotype was found a few times. The rearrangement uses TRBV9 and TRBJ2-1, with a tentative D call TRBD1 (5 bases). The DNA end is more similar to TRBJ2-7, so the J call may be wrong. CDR1 and CDR2 (germline): SGDLS, YYNGEE. CDR3 size: 14 residues. DNA for the CDR3: TGTGCCAGCAGCTCCCCAGGGATCTCCTACGAGCAGTACTTC. This gives the protein CASSSPGISYEQYF.

In this sample, this clonotype turned up a few times. This chain connects TRBV27 to TRBJ2-7, with 7 bases identical to TRBD1. J was trimmed by 4 bases and V by 9 bases; bases with no gene match: 12. The germline V gene encodes CDR1 MNHEY and CDR2 SMNVEV (reference sequence). The CDR3 is 14 residues long. DNA for the CDR3: TGTGCCAGTCGACCCGGGACAGCCTTTTACGAGCAGTACTTC. As protein: CASRPGTAFYEQYF.

V gene TRBV7-2 combines with J gene TRBJ2-1, with 11 bases fitting TRBD1. Gene TRBJ2-7 matches the end of the DNA better, so the J call may be wrong. This CDR3 region has 16 residues. Germline assignment: CDR1 SGHTA and CDR2 FQGNSA. In DNA, the CDR3 is TGTGCCAGCAGCAGATACGGACAGGGGGCTCCCTACGAGCAGTACTTC. This gives the protein CASSRYGQGAPYEQYF.

This clonotype was seen at least ten times. The CDR3 loop reads CASSVGLPYNEQFF. The CDR3 nucleotides read TGTGCCAGCAGCGTAGGACTACCCTACAATGAGCAGTTCTTC. V is TRBV9 and J is TRBJ2-1; D is perhaps TRBD2 (5 bases). The germline gives CDR1 SGDLS, CDR2 YYNGEE. The CDR3 loop spans 14 amino acids. V lost 0 bases and J 2 bases, leaving 6 bases between the germline ends.

The DNA for the CDR3 is TGTGCCAGCAGCTTGGCGGTAGCGGGAGTTTACGAGCAGTACTTC. Translating it yields CASSLAVAGVYEQYF. This rearrangement joins TRBV5-6 to TRBJ2-7; TRBD2 matches at 9 bases. The V gene end was trimmed by 0 bases and the J gene end by 4 bases; junction bases not matched to a gene: 5. The length of the CDR3 is 15 residues. Germline V gives CDR1 SGHDT, CDR2 YYEEEE.

This rearrangement joins TRBV7-2 to TRBJ2-1, with D perhaps TRBD1 (6 bases). CDR1 is SGHTA, CDR2 FQGNSA, per germline. The CDR3 is made up of 12 amino acids. Trimming took 6 bases from V and 10 from J, leaving 13 bases between them. CDR3 residues: CASSGGLREQFF. The CDR3 coding sequence is TGTGCCAGCAGTGGGGGCTTGAGAGAGCAGTTCTTC.

The V gene is TRBV29-1, the J gene TRBJ2-1; 7 nucleotides match TRBD2. The CDR3 is 16 amino acids. Germline CDR1 reads SQVTM; CDR2 reads ANQGSEA. V gave up 0 bases and J gave up 4 bases; unmatched junction bases: 9. The CDR3 nucleotides read TGCAGCGTTGAAGATGAGGGCGGGAGAAATTACAATGAGCAGTTCTTC. It yields the protein CSVEDEGGRNYNEQFF.

CDR3 sequence reads: CASREDPSSYNEQFF. The CDR3 nucleotides are TGTGCCAGCAGAGAGGACCCGAGCTCCTACAATGAGCAGTTCTTC. The V call is TRBV27, the J call TRBJ2-1; no clear D. Germline-derived CDR1 and CDR2 are MNHEY and SMNVEV (reference sequence). V was shortened by 6 bases and J by 0 bases, with 12 bases between the two germline ends. CDR3 length: 15 amino acids.

The chain is built from TRBV29-1 and TRBJ2-7, with D possibly being TRBD1 or TRBD2 (5 bases each). The V gene's germline CDR1 is SQVTM and CDR2 ANQGSEA. With 0 bases removed from V and 7 bases from J, the gap between germline ends came to 13 bases. The CDR3 contains 13 residues. For the CDR3, the DNA is TGCAGCGTTGAAGAGAACTCTTGGGGGGAGCAGTACTTC. This translates into CSVEENSWGEQYF.